Included here is one T cell receptor (beta chain) sequence, with context. CDR1 and CDR2 (germline): LGHNA, YSLEER. The CDR3 sequence is 16 residues long. Trimming shortened V by 0 bases and J by 2 bases, and 14 bases separated the two germline ends. Here immunoSEQ multiplex PCR was the method, and the copy in TCRdb shows in-frame clones only, minus some. The sample includes approximately 2,000,000 clones, under 95% seen only once; the top ten take approximately 0.41%. The data stem from a study of shared clonotypes between healthy human individuals. Study-wide context: A donor's plate count was three for CD4 naive and three for CD4 memory; CD8 naive had two and CD8 memory one.

This clonotype was sampled from a man between 18 and 35 years old in good health. Some clones in this sample may be carry-over from other donors' samples. Sequenced material: naive CD4+ T cells from PBMCs. The subset here: CD45RA+ positively selected. The J gene is TRBJ2-7, the V gene TRBV4-3, with D possibly called TRBD1 or TRBD2 (6 bases each). This chain's CDR3 is CASSQDIGGITYEQYF. The CDR3, as DNA: TGCGCCAGCAGCCAAGATATAGGGGGGATTACCTACGAGCAGTACTTC.